This paragraph reports one T cell receptor (beta chain). The antigen is not known. These data originate in a study of cytomegalovirus exposure and HLA in healthy donors. Study results and limitations: Presence/absence analyses assumed roughly uniform sequencing depth across donors, which may not hold. The productive fraction for most TCR beta V segments was about 87% or about 30% in an earlier analysis. Analysis performed later showed TCR beta chains linked to HLA being more clonally expanded than equally common others.

Donors counted as nominally healthy when sampled, yet unrecorded immune exposures were likely. This CDR3 has 14 amino acids. V gave up 7 bases and J gave up 2 bases, with 12 bases separating them. The PCR employed 60 Vbeta primers together with 13 Jbeta primers. Assay: immunoSEQ multiplex PCR; the TCRdb copy retains only in-frame clones and omits some. The data show 130,000 to 150,000 clones, over 70% seen once. Input material: PBMCs. V usage is TRBV23-1 and J usage is TRBJ1-5; D is perhaps TRBD1 (6 bases). TRBV23-1 is designated an ORF whose function remains uncertain. The TCR was taken from a woman aged 40 to 55 in good health and CMV-seropositive. The CDR3 protein is CASTHRVGNQPQHF. CDR3 DNA: TGCGCCAGCACCCACAGGGTCGGCAATCAGCCCCAGCATTTT.